A selection of T cell receptor beta chains follows, all from one sample in a study of chemoradiotherapy in HPV16-positive cancers. Method: immunoSEQ multiplex PCR; TCRdb's copy keeps in-frame clones and lacks some. The data show approximately 7,700 clones, with 80% to 90% seen just once and over 5% held by the top ten. Sample: tumor tissue, taken from a patient who underwent chemoradiotherapy. The receptors here all came from a human donor with HPV-associated anogenital cancer. Both conserved end residues are part of each CDR3. D genes are given only for firm matches. Not all rows give a size; the values are once, few, many and, for expanded clones, a class.

j_call | cdr3_length | clone_size | d_call | v_call | cdr3_nt | cdr3_aa
TRBJ2-3 | 15 | . | TRBD1 | TRBV2 | TGTGCCAGCAGTCGGGGACAGGGCCAAGCAGATACGCAGTATTTT | CASSRGQGQADTQYF
TRBJ2-1 | 14 | . | TRBD1 | TRBV5-1 | TGCGCCAGCAGCTTGACAGGGGAGCCCAATGAGCAGTTCTTC | CASSLTGEPNEQFF
TRBJ2-2 | 18 | . | TRBD2 | TRBV4-1 | TGCGCCAGCAGCCAAGAGGCTAGCGGGTCCGCAAACACCGGGGAGCTGTTTTTT | CASSQEASGSANTGELFF
TRBJ2-7 | 14 | . | TRBD1 | TRBV7-6 | TGTGCCAGCAGCTTAGGGGGACAGGGGGCCGAGGAGTACTTC | CASSLGGQGAEEYF
TRBJ2-2 | 13 | once | . | TRBV7-7 | TGTGCCAGCAGCTCTGGGGTCCCCGGGGAGCTGTTTTTT | CASSSGVPGELFF
TRBJ2-1 | 15 | . | TRBD1 | TRBV5-1 | TGCGCCAGCAGCCTCCTGGGGACAGGGGGAAATGAGCAGTTCTTC | CASSLLGTGGNEQFF
TRBJ2-3 | 12 | few | . | TRBV7-9 | TGTGCCAGCAGCCGTACCGCAGATACGCAGTATTTT | CASSRTADTQYF
TRBJ1-2 | 14 | . | . | TRBV5-1 | TGCGCCAGCAGCATGGAGGGGAATAACTATGGCTACACCTTC | CASSMEGNNYGYTF
TRBJ2-7 | 15 | . | . | TRBV4-1 | TGCGCCAGCAGCCAACGGAACGGGAGCTATTACGAGCAGTACTTC | CASSQRNGSYYEQYF
TRBJ2-6 | 18 | . | TRBD1 | TRBV11-2 | TGTGCCAGCAGCCCGACGACAGGGAGAGTCCCCGGGGCCAACGTCCTGACTTTC | CASSPTTGRVPGANVLTF
TRBJ2-5 | 14 | . | TRBD1 | TRBV29-1 | TGCAGCGTTGAACAGACAGGGGGCTTACAGACCCAGTACTTC | CSVEQTGGLQTQYF
TRBJ2-5 | 13 | . | . | TRBV18 | TGTGCCAGCTCACCGAGAGTGAAAGAGACCCAGTACTTC | CASSPRVKETQYF
TRBJ2-5 | 14 | few | . | TRBV7-2 | TGTGCCAGCAGCTTAGACTGGGGGCGTGAGACCCAGTACTTC | CASSLDWGRETQYF
TRBJ1-1 | 12 | few | . | TRBV5-4 | TGTGCCAGCAGCCCCACAGGGACTGAAGCTTTCTTT | CASSPTGTEAFF
TRBJ2-2 | 13 | . | . | TRBV6-4 | TGTGCCAGCAGAGGACAGCGCACCGGGGAGCTGTTTTTT | CASRGQRTGELFF
TRBJ1-2 | 14 | . | . | TRBV11-3 | TGTGCCAGCAGAACGACAGCTCCCCTCTATGGCTACACCTTC | CASRTTAPLYGYTF
TRBJ2-5 | 14 | . | . | TRBV7-9 | TGTGCCAGCAGCAGCGAGGGGACCCAAGAGACCCAGTACTTC | CASSSEGTQETQYF
TRBJ1-1 | 16 | . | . | TRBV28 | TGTGCCAGCAGTTTATGGGGGGCAGTTTCGAACACTGAAGCTTTCTTT | CASSLWGAVSNTEAFF
TRBJ1-5 | 18 | . | . | TRBV2 | TGTGCCAGCAGCGCCCGAGGAGGAGGGAAGTATAGCAATCAGCCCCAGCATTTT | CASSARGGGKYSNQPQHF
TRBJ2-7 | 15 | . | . | TRBV6-5 | TGTGCCAGCAGGCAGGACAGACGAACCCCCTACGAGCAGTACTTC | CASRQDRRTPYEQYF
TRBJ1-6 | 15 | . | . | TRBV5-5 | TGTGCCAGCAGCTTAGGACAGAACCTACGGTCACCCCTCCACTTT | CASSLGQNLRSPLHF
TRBJ2-3 | 15 | . | . | TRBV11-1 | TGTGCCAGCAGCCTCTACTCATCTAGCACAGATACGCAGTATTTT | CASSLYSSSTDTQYF
TRBJ1-6 | 15 | few | . | TRBV5-1 | TGCGCCAGCAGCTTGGACAGCCTGAGAGGGTCACCCCTCCACTTT | CASSLDSLRGSPLHF
TRBJ2-4 | 18 | . | TRBD2 | TRBV7-2 | TGTGCCAGCAGCTTAGGGACTAGCGGGGGGGCGGCCAAAAACATTCAGTACTTC | CASSLGTSGGAAKNIQYF
TRBJ1-2 | 20 | . | . | TRBV21-1 | TGTGCCAGCAGCAAAACGTATCACACCCGTCTACGTCTAGCTAACTATGGCTACACCTTC | CASSKTYHTRLRLANYGYTF
TRBJ1-6 | 15 | . | TRBD1 | TRBV7-6 | TGTGCCAGCAGCCTTAGACAGGGTAGTAATTCACCCCTCCACTTT | CASSLRQGSNSPLHF
TRBJ2-2 | 15 | . | . | TRBV5-1 | TGCGCCAGTTACACGGGGCAGGGAAAGGCCGGGGAGCTGTTTTTT | CASYTGQGKAGELFF
TRBJ2-3 | 16 | . | TRBD2 | TRBV6-6 | TGTGCCAGCAGACAAGAACTAGCGGGGAACACAGATACGCAGTATTTT | CASRQELAGNTDTQYF
TRBJ2-7 | 16 | . | TRBD1 | TRBV7-2 | TGTGCCAGCAGCTTAGCGCACAGACAGGGGAGCTACGAGCAGTACTTC | CASSLAHRQGSYEQYF
TRBJ2-2 | 14 | . | TRBD1 | TRBV2 | TGTGCCAGCAAACAGGGGGCGGACACCGGGGAGCTGTTTTTT | CASKQGADTGELFF
TRBJ1-2 | 13 | . | . | TRBV27 | TGTGCCAGCACCACTAACAGGGTGGGGGGCTACACCTTC | CASTTNRVGGYTF
TRBJ2-2 | 15 | few | . | TRBV5-1 | TGCGCCAGCAGCGAACAGGGACCGAACACCGGGGAGCTGTTTTTT | CASSEQGPNTGELFF
TRBJ1-4 | 15 | . | . | TRBV7-8 | TGTGCCAGCAGCTTATATAGGACAACTAATGAAAAACTGTTTTTT | CASSLYRTTNEKLFF
TRBJ1-4 | 14 | . | . | TRBV28 | TGTGCCAGCAGTTTCCGCGCAACTAATGAAAAACTGTTTTTT | CASSFRATNEKLFF
TRBJ2-3 | 14 | once | . | TRBV19 | TGTGCCAGTAGTGCTGAACAAGGCACAGATACGCAGTATTTT | CASSAEQGTDTQYF
TRBJ2-5 | 14 | . | TRBD2 | TRBV5-4 | TGTGCCAGCAGCTCCGGTTTAGCGGGGGAGCCGGAGTACTTC | CASSSGLAGEPEYF
TRBJ2-6 | 15 | . | . | TRBV6-4 | TGTGCCAGCAGCGCCAGGGGCTCTGGGGCCAACGTCCTGACTTTC | CASSARGSGANVLTF
TRBJ1-1 | 15 | once | TRBD1 | TRBV6-6 | TGTGCCAGCAGTTCCCGGGACAGGGGGAAAGGTGAAGCTTTCTTT | CASSSRDRGKGEAFF
TRBJ2-5 | 13 | . | TRBD2 | TRBV2 | TGTGCCAGCAGTGGACTAGCCGGGGGTACCCAGTACTTC | CASSGLAGGTQYF
TRBJ1-1 | 15 | . | TRBD1 | TRBV28 | TGTGCCAGCAGCCTCGGCAGGGACAGGGGAGGCCGGGCTTTCTTT | CASSLGRDRGGRAFF
TRBJ2-5 | 12 | . | . | TRBV6-5 | TGTGCCAGCAGCCCACAGAAAGAGACCCAGTACTTC | CASSPQKETQYF
TRBJ2-6 | 15 | few | . | TRBV6-1 | TGTGCCAGCATAGAAACCCCCTCTGGGGCCAACGTCCTGACTTTC | CASIETPSGANVLTF
TRBJ1-3 | 16 | . | . | TRBV10-3 | TGTGCCATCAGTGGATCCCGGGACATTTATGGAAACACCATATATTTT | CAISGSRDIYGNTIYF
TRBJ2-1 | 15 | . | . | TRBV4-3 | TGCGCCAGCAGCCAATCCGTCGTCGGGGGAGGCGAGCAGTTCTTC | CASSQSVVGGGEQFF
TRBJ2-3 | 17 | . | TRBD2 | TRBV7-2 | TGTGCCAGCAGCTTAGATGGTAGCGGGGGTTTTGCAGATACGCAGTATTTT | CASSLDGSGGFADTQYF
TRBJ1-3 | 18 | . | . | TRBV4-2 | TGTGCCAGCAGCCAAGACCCCCAGGGAGGGAGATCTGGAAACACCATATATTTT | CASSQDPQGGRSGNTIYF
TRBJ2-1 | 17 | . | TRBD1 | TRBV18 | TGTGCCAGCTCACCGACTCAGGACAGGGTTTCCTACAATGAGCAGTTCTTC | CASSPTQDRVSYNEQFF
TRBJ2-5 | 15 | . | TRBD1 | TRBV29-1 | TGCAGCGCCTGGACCGTGACAGGGGCTCAAGAGACCCAGTACTTC | CSAWTVTGAQETQYF
TRBJ2-1 | 12 | . | . | TRBV7-9 | TGTGCCAGCAGCCCAAGATTTGATGAGCAGTTCTTC | CASSPRFDEQFF
TRBJ1-2 | 15 | . | TRBD1 | TRBV6-1 | TGTGCCAGCACCCCCCTGACCGGGACAGCCTATGGCTACACCTTC | CASTPLTGTAYGYTF
TRBJ2-3 | 15 | . | . | TRBV14 | TGTGCCAGCAGCCAGGGGACCGTACTCACAGATACGCAGTATTTT | CASSQGTVLTDTQYF
TRBJ2-7 | 14 | . | TRBD2 | TRBV5-1 | TGCGCCAGCAGCTTAGCGGGGAGAGACTACGAGCAGTACTTC | CASSLAGRDYEQYF
TRBJ2-7 | 15 | . | . | TRBV7-9 | TGTGCCAGCAGCTTAGAGGTAGCAGGTTCCTACGAGCAGTACTTC | CASSLEVAGSYEQYF
TRBJ2-7 | 13 | . | TRBD1 | TRBV7-9 | TGTGCCAGCAGCACCCGACAGGGCTACGAGCAGTACTTC | CASSTRQGYEQYF
TRBJ1-2 | 13 | . | TRBD1 | TRBV19 | TGTGCCAGCTCGGACAGGGAGGACTATGGCTACACCTTC | CASSDREDYGYTF
TRBJ2-5 | 19 | once | TRBD2 | TRBV4-2 | TGTGCCAGCAGCCACGGGTCCGGGACTAGCGGGGGCGAACAAGAGACCCAGTACTTC | CASSHGSGTSGGEQETQYF
TRBJ1-4 | 16 | once | . | TRBV5-8 | TGTGCCAGCAGCTTGGCGTCCCACAGGGTGGGTCGGAAACTGTTTTTT | CASSLASHRVGRKLFF